A selection of T cell receptor beta chains follows, all from one sample in a study of CD8 T cells in Susac syndrome. TCRdb reanalysed the immunoSEQ multiplex PCR reads using MiXCR and keeps one entry per CDR3 protein. The data show some 99,000 distinct CDR3 sequences, 96% seen once. The sequenced material came from CD4+ T cells from PBMCs. Receptors were obtained from a human donor in good health. Both conserved end residues are part of each CDR3. The D gene is left open where the match is weak. Rows give clone size only sometimes, using once, few, many, or a class for an expanded clone.

TRBJ1-2	NA	NA	TRBV3-1	CASSQGHLYGYTF	TGTGCCAGCAGCCAGGGACACCTCTATGGCTACACCTTC
TRBJ2-5	NA	once	TRBV3-1	CASSQREETQYF	TGTGCCAGCAGCCAAAGAGAGGAGACCCAGTACTTC
TRBJ1-2	NA	once	TRBV6-1	CASSEAHRGLGYGYTF	TGTGCCAGCAGTGAAGCGCATAGGGGTCTAGGCTATGGCTACACCTTC
TRBJ1-1	NA	NA	TRBV19	CASSIASNSGAFF	TGTGCCAGTAGTATCGCGTCTAACTCGGGGGCTTTCTTT
TRBJ1-2	TRBD1	NA	TRBV29-1	CSVHRGQGYGYTF	TGCAGCGTGCACAGGGGGCAGGGGTATGGCTACACCTTC
TRBJ1-2	TRBD1	NA	TRBV9	CASSPTGANYGYTF	TGTGCCAGCAGCCCTACAGGGGCAAACTATGGCTACACCTTC
TRBJ2-5	NA	NA	TRBV6-1	CASKGSMGLRGTQYF	TGTGCCAGCAAGGGCTCAATGGGCCTCCGAGGGACCCAGTACTTC
TRBJ2-6	TRBD2	NA	TRBV6-4	CASSRLAGVSGANVLTF	TGTGCCAGCAGTAGACTAGCGGGGGTGTCTGGGGCCAACGTCCTGACTTTC
TRBJ1-6	NA	NA	TRBV9	CASSVGTPPLHF	TGTGCCAGCAGCGTAGGAACGCCACCCCTCCACTTT
TRBJ2-7	NA	NA	TRBV30	CAWSIRAGWNEQYF	TGTGCCTGGAGTATACGGGCAGGGTGGAACGAGCAGTACTTC
TRBJ2-1	TRBD2	once	TRBV29-1	CSALAGGPRSGEQFF	TGCAGCGCTCTAGCGGGAGGGCCGCGAAGCGGTGAGCAGTTCTTC
TRBJ1-2	NA	NA	TRBV7-9	CASSSSAFPLSYGYTF	TGTGCCAGCAGCTCGTCGGCATTCCCTCTCTCCTATGGCTACACCTTC
TRBJ1-2	TRBD1	NA	TRBV12-3/TRBV12-4	CATQIQGVHGYTF	TGTGCCACACAAATCCAGGGGGTTCATGGCTACACCTTC
TRBJ1-3	NA	NA	TRBV7-2	CASSPQWASGNTIYF	TGTGCCAGCAGCCCCCAGTGGGCCTCTGGAAACACCATATATTTT
TRBJ1-6	TRBD1	NA	TRBV6-5	CASSYSRDSSPLHF	TGTGCCAGCAGTTATTCCCGGGACAGTTCACCCCTCCACTTT
TRBJ2-3	TRBD2	NA	TRBV5-1	CASSPRTSGASDTQYF	TGCGCCAGCAGCCCTCGGACTAGCGGGGCTTCAGATACGCAGTATTTT
TRBJ2-6	NA	NA	TRBV7-3	CASSSGYGANVLTF	TGTGCCAGCAGCTCAGGGTATGGGGCCAACGTCCTGACTTTC
TRBJ2-1	NA	NA	TRBV29-1	CSVQDRSYNEQFF	TGCAGCGTGCAGGATCGCTCCTACAATGAGCAGTTCTTC
TRBJ2-5	TRBD2	NA	TRBV2	CASRAGTKTSLRGETQYF	TGTGCCAGCAGAGCCGGGACTAAGACCTCTCTCCGGGGGGAGACCCAGTACTTC
TRBJ2-5	TRBD2	NA	TRBV3-1	CASSQGLAGVRETQYF	TGTGCCAGCAGCCAAGGACTAGCGGGAGTCCGAGAGACCCAGTACTTC
TRBJ2-2	TRBD1	NA	TRBV6-2/TRBV6-3	CASRGQGYTGELFF	TGTGCCAGCAGGGGACAGGGCTACACCGGGGAGCTTTTTTTT
TRBJ2-5	NA	NA	TRBV29-1	CSGEGSETQYF	TGCAGCGGTGAGGGGTCGGAGACCCAGTACTTC
TRBJ2-3	NA	NA	TRBV30	CAWRFRYGDTQYF	TGTGCCTGGAGGTTTAGGTATGGAGATACGCAGTATTTT
TRBJ2-2	TRBD1	NA	TRBV7-2	CASSSGQALNTGELFF	TGTGCCAGCAGCTCCGGACAGGCTTTGAACACCGGGGAGCTGTTTTTT
TRBJ1-5	TRBD1	NA	TRBV30	CAWSLFRDRGRSNQPQHF	TGTGCCTGGAGTTTGTTTCGGGACAGGGGGCGTAGCAATCAGCCCCAGCATTTT
TRBJ2-7	NA	once	TRBV4-1	CASSQVGNAGTAYEQYF	TGCGCCAGCAGCCAAGTGGGTAATGCGGGAACGGCGTACGAGCAGTACTTC
TRBJ2-1	NA	NA	TRBV5-1	CASTQTDPSSYNEQFF	TGCGCCAGCACCCAGACAGACCCGAGCTCCTACAATGAGCAGTTCTTC
TRBJ2-3	TRBD1	NA	TRBV15	CATASGTVRGNTQYF	TGTGCCACCGCTTCCGGGACAGTAAGAGGGAATACGCAGTATTTT
TRBJ1-4	TRBD1	NA	TRBV5-1	CASSLGRQGGPTTNEKLFF	TGCGCCAGCAGCTTGGGGCGACAGGGGGGACCGACAACTAATGAAAAACTGTTTTTT
TRBJ1-2	NA	NA	TRBV7-6	CASSPGTTNPYGYTF	TGTGCCAGCAGCCCCGGGACAACCAACCCCTATGGCTACACCTTC
TRBJ1-2	NA	NA	TRBV3-1	CASSPGGGDGYTF	TGTGCCAGCAGCCCAGGCGGGGGAGATGGCTACACCTTC
TRBJ2-4	NA	NA	TRBV20-1	CSARQTWDILTKNIQYF	TGCAGTGCTAGACAGACCTGGGACATTTTAACCAAAAACATTCAGTACTTC
TRBJ2-6	TRBD1	NA	TRBV19	CASSSAGGLHPSPGANVLTF	TGTGCCAGTAGTTCCGCAGGGGGTCTTCACCCTTCGCCTGGGGCCAACGTCCTGACTTTC
TRBJ2-7	TRBD1	NA	TRBV5-1	CASRGTASYEQYF	TGCGCCAGCAGGGGGACAGCATCCTACGAGCAGTACTTC
TRBJ2-7	TRBD1	NA	TRBV27	CASSLSRGPYEQYF	TGTGCCAGCAGTTTAAGTAGGGGGCCCTACGAGCAGTACTTC
TRBJ1-1	NA	NA	TRBV25-1	CASSDPSSVPGTEAFF	TGTGCCAGCAGTGATCCGTCATCGGTCCCGGGCACTGAAGCTTTCTTT
TRBJ2-2	NA	NA	TRBV19	CASSTTEFTGELFF	TGTGCCAGTAGTACGACGGAATTCACCGGGGAGCTGTTTTTT
TRBJ1-2	TRBD1	NA	TRBV4-1	CASSQVGQGGGYTF	TGCGCCAGCAGCCAAGTTGGACAGGGGGGCGGCTACACCTTC
TRBJ1-1	NA	NA	TRBV29-1	CSVEGALNTEAFF	TGCAGCGTTGAGGGGGCTTTGAACACTGAAGCTTTCTTT
TRBJ1-1	TRBD1	NA	TRBV13	CASSPRDRDAREAFF	TGTGCCAGCAGCCCCCGGGACAGGGATGCCCGCGAAGCTTTCTTT
TRBJ2-6	NA	NA	TRBV29-1	CSFNLSGAKYLWANVLTF	TGCAGCTTCAACCTGTCCGGCGCCAAGTACCTCTGGGCCAACGTCCTGACTTTC
TRBJ2-6	NA	NA	TRBV28	CASGTGANVLTF	TGTGCCAGTGGGACTGGGGCCAACGTCCTGACTTTC
TRBJ2-7	TRBD2	once	TRBV29-1	CSVEGLADTYEQYF	TGCAGCGTTGAGGGACTAGCGGATACCTACGAGCAGTACTTC
TRBJ2-1	NA	NA	TRBV6-1	CASSPTQDPSYNEQFF	TGTGCCAGCAGCCCGACTCAGGATCCGTCCTACAATGAGCAGTTCTTC
TRBJ1-2	TRBD1	NA	TRBV7-2	CASSRMDRARGYTF	TGTGCCAGCAGTCGAATGGACAGGGCCCGGGGCTACACCTTC
TRBJ2-5	NA	NA	TRBV7-9	CASSFRTVGETQYF	TGTGCCAGCAGCTTCCGGACAGTGGGGGAGACCCAGTACTTC
TRBJ2-2	NA	NA	TRBV3-1	CASSQGSGIRTGELFF	TGTGCCAGCAGCCAAGGGTCGGGAATTCGCACCGGGGAGCTGTTTTTT
TRBJ2-3	NA	NA	TRBV12-3/TRBV12-4	CASSSPRLTSTDTQYF	TGTGCCAGCAGTTCCCCCCGACTAACTAGCACAGATACGCAGTATTTT
TRBJ1-2	NA	NA	TRBV29-1	CSVGQDYGYTF	TGCAGCGTTGGACAGGACTATGGCTACACCTTC
TRBJ2-5	TRBD1	NA	TRBV20-1	CSASRDSRQETQYF	TGCAGTGCTAGCCGGGACAGCAGGCAAGAGACCCAGTACTTC
TRBJ2-7	TRBD1	NA	TRBV7-6	CASSLGSGGYEQYF	TGTGCCAGCAGCTTAGGATCAGGGGGCTACGAGCAGTACTTC
TRBJ2-1	NA	NA	TRBV2	CASRGSSYNEQFF	TGTGCCAGCAGGGGTAGCTCCTACAATGAGCAGTTCTTC
TRBJ2-2	NA	NA	TRBV6-2/TRBV6-3	CASSFAGGSGELFF	TGTGCCAGCAGTTTCGCGGGTGGAAGCGGGGAGCTGTTTTTT